This T cell receptor beta chain is drawn from a study of early stage breast cancer tumors. Study context: The ER+/PR+/HER2- tumors included seven or eight ductal and four lobular carcinomas. General study findings and limits: Commonly generated sequences made up most enriched TCRB sequences shared between patients. Blood repertoires resembled normal breast more than tumor.

V trimming: 6 bases; J trimming: 7 bases; junction bases outside the gene matches: 12. The germline V gene has CDR1 SNHLY and CDR2 FYNNEI. The CDR3 extends over 16 amino acids. The data were produced by immunoSEQ multiplex PCR, yet TCRdb's version contains in-frame clones alone and is incomplete. The sample shows around 6,700 clones, over 65% of them seen only once. A remark on this clone: As yet, its antigen is unknown.

The rearrangement links TRBV2 to TRBJ2-1; TRBD1 aligns across 10 bases. This clonotype was sampled from a person aged 45 to 59 with breast cancer. The sequenced sample consisted of normal breast tissue next to the tumor. The CDR3 bases are TGTGCCAGCAGAATTGCGGGACAGGGGATTCGGAATGAGCAGTTCTTC. Translating gives CASRIAGQGIRNEQFF.